The clone carrying this T cell receptor (beta chain) was seen just once. The sample is drawn from a study of technical replicates of blood from a few donors. The V and J ends lost 5 bases and 7 bases respectively, with 18 bases between them. This CDR3 is built from 15 residues. Germline loops: CDR1 LNHDA, CDR2 SQIVND (reference sequence). Assay: immunoSEQ multiplex PCR; the TCRdb copy retains only in-frame clones and omits some. Seen here are 95,000 to 100,000 clones, just over 95% observed once, and the top ten hold 0.2% to 0.25%. This chain links TRBV19 with TRBJ1-5, with TRBD1 as a possible D gene (5 bases). The material sequenced was T cells isolated from PBMCs. The TCR comes from a human donor in good health. The CDR3 is CASSSIPRDYQPQHF. CDR3 sequence (DNA): TGTGCCAGTAGTTCAATCCCGAGGGACTACCAGCCCCAGCATTTT.